This TCR beta chain originates from a study of cytomegalovirus exposure and HLA in healthy donors. The study, taken as a whole, reports: TCR beta V segments were, for the most part, productive about 90% or about 30% of the time in an earlier analysis.

Concerning this clone itself: Its matching antigen is unknown.

The donors (healthy individuals) were bone marrow donors. 13 Jbeta primers and 60 Vbeta primers were used for the PCR. TCRdb's table, derived via immunoSEQ multiplex PCR, lists solely in-frame clones and lacks some. The sample has under 150,000 clones, approximately 83% seen once; the top ten hold less than 3%. The source is a male donor in good health and CMV-seronegative. Sequenced: PBMCs.

The CDR3 is CASSQEYRTSGLNEQFF. CDR3 nucleotide sequence: TGCGCCAGCAGCCAAGAGTACAGGACTAGCGGATTAAATGAGCAGTTCTTC. V usage is TRBV4-3 and J usage is TRBJ2-1; 10 bases are a match to TRBD2. The germline V gene encodes CDR1 LGHNA and CDR2 YSLEER. The length of the CDR3 is 17 residues. Unmatched junction bases numbered 9, after V lost 0 bases and J lost 7 bases.